The 8 T cell receptor beta chains below all came from one sample that was sequenced in a study of graft-versus-host responses after intestinal transplantation. The repertoire was sequenced with immunoSEQ multiplex PCR; TCRdb's copy has only in-frame clones and lacks some. The sample shows fewer than 95,000 clones, 85% to 95% of them seen only once. No antigens are known for them. The sample here was unstimulated CD8+ T cells sorted from spleen or lymph node cells, taken before intestinal transplant. These receptors came from a human donor who received an intestinal transplant.

The chain uses TRBV7-6 and TRBJ2-1, with D possibly matching TRBD2 (5 bases). This CDR3 region has 18 residues. The germline gives CDR1 SGHVS, CDR2 FNYEAQ. The V and J ends lost 5 bases and 8 bases respectively, with 28 bases between them. The CDR3 DNA follows: TGTGCCAGCAGCCCCCAACTCCCAGATCGGGGTATAGTGGATGAGCAGTTCTTC. Protein sequence: CASSPQLPDRGIVDEQFF.

This sequence joins TRBV2 and TRBJ2-3; 8 positions agree with TRBD2. The CDR3 is 14 residues long. The ends lost 11 bases at V and 6 bases at J; junction bases unmatched: 13. CDR1 is SNHLY, CDR2 FYNNEI, per germline. In DNA, the CDR3 is TGTGCCGGACGCCTGACGGGGGGGCGGGATACGCAGTATTTT. This gives the protein CAGRLTGGRDTQYF.

The chain is built from TRBV7-2 and TRBJ2-4; 7 nucleotides align to TRBD2. Germline CDR1 and CDR2: SGHTA and FQGNSA. The junction had 7 bases not matched to a gene; V was cut back by 2 bases and J by 9 bases. This CDR3 contains 14 residues. CDR3 DNA: TGTGCCAGCAGCTTATCAAGCGGGGAATCCATTCAGTACTTC. Protein: CASSLSSGESIQYF.

V gene TRBV6-5 combines with J gene TRBJ2-1, with 10 nucleotides matching TRBD2. V lost 2 bases and J lost 6; bases outside the gene matches: 4. The V gene's germline CDR1 is MNHEY and CDR2 SVGAGI. This CDR3 contains 15 residues. The CDR3 sequence is CASSYGLAVGNEQFF. The CDR3 nucleotides read TGTGCCAGCAGTTACGGACTAGCGGTGGGCAATGAGCAGTTCTTC.

J is TRBJ2-2 and V is TRBV6-6, with 7 bases matching TRBD1. With V trimmed by 5 bases and J by 3 bases, 6 bases remained unmatched. Germline assignment: CDR1 MNHNY and CDR2 SVGAGI (reference sequence). The CDR3 is 15 amino acids. The CDR3 sequence is CASSVVRGHTGELFF. The CDR3 nucleotides are TGTGCCAGCAGTGTGGTTAGGGGGCACACCGGGGAGCTGTTTTTT.

This sequence joins TRBV16 and TRBJ2-6; D call uncertain. Germline V gene data show CDR1 as KGHSY and CDR2 as FQNENV. The germline V and J ends were trimmed by 4 bases and 6 bases, with 7 bases remaining between them. This CDR3 has 13 residues. In DNA form, the CDR3 reads TGTGCCAGCAGCCTAAGCCTGGCCAACGTCCTGACTTTC. The encoded protein is CASSLSLANVLTF.

This sequence joins TRBV7-6 and TRBJ2-2, with D possibly being TRBD2 (6 bases). The germline gives CDR1 SGHVS, CDR2 FNYEAQ. The CDR3 length is 16 residues. Trimming shortened V by 0 bases and J by 1 base, and 9 bases separated the two germline ends. CDR3 DNA: TGTGCCAGCAGCTTAGCGCGCGGGGAGAACACCGGGGAGCTGTTTTTT. It yields the protein CASSLARGENTGELFF.

As for this clone: Other DNA sequences within the sample encode an identical CDR3. DNA for the CDR3: TGTGCCTGGAGTGTTGGGCAGGGGTCCTACGAGCAGTACTTC. Its protein is CAWSVGQGSYEQYF. This chain links TRBV30 with TRBJ2-7, with TRBD1 as a possible D gene (6 bases). Trimming removed 0 bases from V and 1 base from J, with 10 bases in between. This CDR3 comprises 14 residues. CDR1 is GTSNPN, CDR2 SVGIG, per germline (reference sequence).